The next 16 T cell receptor beta chains were all read from a single sample in a study of blood T cell repertoires in COVID-19. Method: immunoSEQ multiplex PCR; TCRdb's copy keeps in-frame clones and lacks some. The sample holds roughly 400,000 clones, roughly 88% seen once. Sequencing used PBMCs or T cells enriched from blood (not recorded which). The receptors were sampled from a woman aged 18-35 years who had been exposed to COVID-19.

This chain connects TRBV7-2 to TRBJ1-5, with D uncertain. CDR1 SGHTA and CDR2 FQGNSA come from the germline V gene. The CDR3 consists of 14 residues. The V gene lost 5 bases and the J gene lost 2 bases, with 10 bases spanning the gap. The CDR3 spells CASSHGAGNQPQHF. The CDR3 region has the DNA TGTGCCAGCAGCCACGGCGCGGGCAATCAGCCCCAGCATTTT. The full variable domain, rest sourced from reference TRBV7-2 and TRBJ1-5, is GAGVSQSPSNKVTEKGKDVELRCDPISGHTALYWYRQSLGQGLEFLIYFQGNSAPDKSGLPSDRFSAERTGGSVSTLTIQRTQQEDSAVYLCASSHGAGNQPQHFGDGTRLSIL.

This chain uses TRBV7-2 with TRBJ2-1; 10 bases map to TRBD1. The trim removed 8 bases at V and 7 bases at J, leaving 11 bases unmatched. The germline gives CDR1 SGHTA, CDR2 FQGNSA. The CDR3 totals 15 residues. The CDR3 is CASGSGQGFMNEQFF. As DNA, the CDR3 is TGTGCCAGCGGATCGGGACAGGGGTTTATGAATGAGCAGTTCTTC.

V and J are TRBV18 and TRBJ1-1; D unresolved. CDR1 and CDR2 from the germline V gene are KGHSH and LQKENI. CDR3 size: 14 residues. V lost 1 base to trimming and J lost 3 bases, with 9 bases between them. The CDR3 loop reads CASSPQAGYTEAFF. CDR3 nucleotides: TGTGCCAGCTCACCACAGGCGGGATACACTGAAGCTTTCTTT.

The chain is built from TRBV30 and TRBJ2-1, with TRBD1 as a possible D gene (5 bases). The ends were cut back, 3 bases at V and 6 bases at J, with 15 bases in the middle. Germline values: CDR1 GTSNPN, CDR2 SVGIG (reference sequence). The CDR3 length is 14 residues. The CDR3 DNA sequence: TGTGCCTGGAGAGGACAAACCTGGGCCAATGAGCAGTTCTTC. It translates to CAWRGQTWANEQFF.

The chain is built from TRBV19 and TRBJ2-2; 8 bases are shared with TRBD1. CDR1 and CDR2 (germline): LNHDA, SQIVND (reference sequence). The CDR3 is made up of 14 amino acids. V shed 5 bases and J 4 bases; nucleotides not matched to a gene: 3. The CDR3 DNA is TGTGCCAGTAGTCCACAGGGGGGCACCGGGGAGCTGTTTTTT. Its protein is CASSPQGGTGELFF.

This sequence joins TRBV29-1 and TRBJ2-1, with 9 bases lining up with TRBD1. The V gene's germline CDR1 is SQVTM and CDR2 ANQGSEA. Losses at the gene ends were 7 bases for V and 7 bases for J; bases not matched to a gene: 11. The CDR3 is 14 residues long. CDR3 region: CSATGGRGGNEQFF. The CDR3 region has the DNA TGCAGCGCCACAGGGGGCAGGGGGGGTAATGAGCAGTTCTTC.

The chain links TRBV2 to TRBJ1-1, with a weak D call TRBD1 (6 bases). The germline V gene encodes CDR1 SNHLY and CDR2 FYNNEI. V was clipped by 2 bases and J by 5 bases, with 9 bases between them. This CDR3 region has 13 residues. CDR3 DNA sequence: TGTGCCAGCAGTGAATGGGGGCGGACTGAAGCTTTCTTT. Amino acid sequence: CASSEWGRTEAFF.

The chain carries TRBV11-3 and TRBJ2-1; 7 bases are a match to TRBD1. V was clipped by 1 base and J by 3 bases; unmatched bases: 3. Germline CDR1 is SGHNT and CDR2 is YENEEA. The CDR3 loop spans 15 amino acids. CDR3: CASSLGGGSYNEQFF. DNA of the CDR3: TGTGCCAGCAGCTTAGGAGGGGGCAGCTACAATGAGCAGTTCTTC. Using reference TRBV11-3 and TRBJ2-1 for the parts outside the CDR3, the full variable domain is EAGVVQSPRYKIIEKKQPVAFWCNPISGHNTLYWYLQNLGQGPELLIRYENEEAVDDSQLPKDRFSAERLKGVDSTLKIQPAELGDSAVYLCASSLGGGSYNEQFFGPGTRLTVL.

The chain recombines TRBV24-1 with TRBJ2-1; 9 bases are a match to TRBD1. The CDR3 is 15 amino acids. Germline CDR1 KGHDR, CDR2 SFDVKD. The trim removed 2 bases at V and 5 bases at J, leaving 3 bases unmatched. The CDR3 sequence: CATSDWDRVDNEQFF. DNA of the CDR3: TGTGCCACCAGTGATTGGGACAGGGTGGACAATGAGCAGTTCTTC.

V usage is TRBV5-5 and J usage is TRBJ1-1, with D maybe TRBD1 (6 bases). This CDR3 has 15 amino acids. Trimming took 4 bases from V and 4 from J, leaving 17 bases between them. The germline gives CDR1 SGHKS, CDR2 YYEKEE (reference sequence). The CDR3 loop reads CASSHLPGQLTEAFF. The CDR3 nucleotides are TGTGCCAGCAGCCACCTACCGGGACAACTCACTGAAGCTTTCTTT.

The chain carries TRBV2 and TRBJ1-1; possibly TRBD1 for D (5 bases). Germline values: CDR1 SNHLY, CDR2 FYNNEI. Trimming left V 6 bases short and J 2 bases short, with 25 bases between. This CDR3 comprises 18 residues. The CDR3 is CASSGYLGMTAGNTEAFF. As DNA, the CDR3 is TGTGCCAGCAGCGGTTACCTTGGAATGACAGCCGGAAACACTGAAGCTTTCTTT.

The CDR3 loop reads CASSLSSAYSYNEQFF. In DNA form, the CDR3 reads TGCGCCAGCAGCTTGTCTAGCGCTTACTCCTACAATGAGCAGTTCTTC. The rearrangement joins TRBV5-1 to TRBJ2-1; a weak D match, TRBD2 (6 bases). Trimming took off 1 base at V and 0 bases at J, with 11 bases between the two ends. The CDR3 spans 16 residues. Germline V lookup: CDR1 SGHRS, CDR2 YFSETQ.

In this sample, this clone turned up once. The rearrangement uses TRBV6-4 and TRBJ1-1; 8 positions agree with TRBD1. CDR1 is MRHNA and CDR2 is SNTAGT in the germline V gene. This CDR3 has 13 residues. J lost 5 bases, V lost 9 bases, and 8 bases had no gene match. CDR3 nucleotide sequence: TGTGCCAGTTCGGGACAGGAGGGGACTGAAGCTTTCTTT. Protein sequence: CASSGQEGTEAFF.

The chain combines TRBV28 with TRBJ2-3; possibly TRBD2 for D (5 bases). The germline V and J ends were trimmed by 3 bases and 5 bases, with 18 bases remaining between them. Germline values: CDR1 MDHEN, CDR2 SYDVKM. The CDR3 consists of 16 residues. The CDR3 loop is CASSFLSGEQVDTQYF. Here the CDR3 DNA reads TGTGCCAGCAGTTTCCTTTCTGGGGAGCAAGTAGATACGCAGTATTTT. Together with reference TRBV28 and TRBJ2-3, the CDR3 gives the full variable domain: DVKVTQSSRYLVKRTGEKVFLECVQDMDHENMFWYRQDPGLGLRLIYFSYDVKMKEKGDIPEGYSVSREKKERFSLILESASTNQTSMYLCASSFLSGEQVDTQYFGPGTRLTVL.

In DNA form, the CDR3 reads TGTGCCAGCAGCCTCGTTGGGGGGTACAATGAGCAGTTCTTC. This sequence encodes CASSLVGGYNEQFF. The chain combines TRBV27 with TRBJ2-1, with a weak D call TRBD2 (6 bases). V was cut by 6 bases and J by 4 bases, with 13 bases left in between. The CDR3 loop spans 14 amino acids. Germline CDR1 is MNHEY and CDR2 is SMNVEV (reference sequence).

V and J are TRBV29-1 and TRBJ2-7; maybe TRBD1 (5 bases). The germline CDR1 and CDR2 sequences are SQVTM and ANQGSEA. The CDR3 spans 11 residues. Trimming cost V 1 base and J 6 bases, with 7 bases left between them. In nucleotides, the CDR3 is TGCAGCGTTGAAGTGCAGGGCGAGCAGTACTTC. The encoded protein is CSVEVQGEQYF.